Shown below are 32 T cell receptor beta chains from a single sample sequenced in a study of blood T cell repertoires in COVID-19. Some clones are missing from TCRdb's copy, which holds only in-frame ones; the method was immunoSEQ multiplex PCR. Here the sample spans roughly 200,000 clones, 85% to 90% being singletons. The material sequenced was peripheral blood. These receptors all come from a man aged 50-60 years with acute or convalescent COVID-19.

The V gene is TRBV6-5, the J gene TRBJ2-1; D is unresolved. Looked up from germline, CDR1 is MNHEY and CDR2 is SVGAGI. The germline V and J ends were trimmed by 6 bases and 7 bases, with 13 bases remaining between them. The CDR3 length is 13 residues. CDR3 region: CASSHPLRNEQFF. For the CDR3, the DNA is TGTGCCAGCAGCCATCCCCTCAGGAATGAGCAGTTCTTC.

The chain is built from TRBV7-9 and TRBJ2-7; D remains ambiguous. Trimming left V 0 bases short and J 0 bases short, with 18 bases between. Germline CDR1 SEHNR, CDR2 FQNEAQ (reference sequence). This CDR3 spans 18 amino acids. The CDR3 sequence is CASSLALFGRPSSYEQYF. CDR3 bases: TGTGCCAGCAGCTTAGCGCTTTTTGGCAGGCCAAGCTCCTACGAGCAGTACTTC.

The rearrangement uses TRBV5-1 and TRBJ2-5, with TRBD2 matching over 8 bases. The CDR3 has 17 amino acids. The V gene's germline CDR1 is SGHRS and CDR2 YFSETQ. V shed 1 base and J 5 bases; nucleotides not matched to a gene: 13. As DNA, the CDR3 is TGCGCCAGCAGCTTGATACTCGCGGGGGGCCCGGGGGAGACCCAGTACTTC. Translating it yields CASSLILAGGPGETQYF.

The chain couples TRBV30 to TRBJ1-5; no firm D call. CDR1 and CDR2 from the germline V gene are GTSNPN and SVGIG (reference sequence). The CDR3 has 12 residues. V dropped 5 bases and J dropped 0 bases, with 5 bases sitting between them. Written as DNA, the CDR3 is TGTGCCTGGGGCTATAGCAATCAGCCCCAGCATTTT. Its translation: CAWGYSNQPQHF.

V usage is TRBV28 and J usage is TRBJ2-3; 8 bases align to TRBD1. This CDR3 comprises 14 residues. CDR1 and CDR2 (germline): MDHEN, SYDVKM. V was pared by 3 bases and J by 6 bases, with 5 bases of the junction left unmatched. Here the CDR3 DNA reads TGTGCCAGCAGTTTCGGACAGGGAGTGGATACGCAGTATTTT. Protein: CASSFGQGVDTQYF.

The V gene is TRBV4-1, the J gene TRBJ1-2; D not resolved. The V end was cut by 0 bases, the J end by 0 bases, with 11 bases between. CDR3 length: 16 residues. The germline gives CDR1 MGHRA, CDR2 YSYEKL. This chain's CDR3 is CASSQESGVPNYGYTF. The DNA for the CDR3 is TGCGCCAGCAGCCAAGAAAGCGGGGTGCCTAACTATGGCTACACCTTC.

The CDR3 reads CASSPEAVTYGYTF. The CDR3 DNA reads as TGCGCCAGCAGCCCGGAGGCAGTAACTTATGGCTACACCTTC. V usage is TRBV5-1 and J usage is TRBJ1-2; no firm D call. Trimming took off 4 bases at V and 5 bases at J, with 15 bases between the two ends. There are 14 residues in the CDR3. The germline CDR1 and CDR2 sequences are SGHRS and YFSETQ. Supplemented by reference TRBV5-1 and TRBJ1-2, the full variable domain reads KAGVTQTPRYLIKTRGQQVTLSCSPISGHRSVSWYQQTPGQGLQFLFEYFSETQRNKGNFPGRFSGRQFSNSRSEMNVSTLELGDSALYLCASSPEAVTYGYTFGSGTRLTVV.

The V call is TRBV10-3, the J call TRBJ1-1; the D gene is possibly TRBD1 (5 bases). The germline gives CDR1 ENHRY, CDR2 SYGVKD. The CDR3 spans 13 residues. V shed 10 bases and J shed 0 bases, with 12 bases lying between them. The CDR3, as DNA: TGTGCCACCCGGGGGGGTATGAACACTGAAGCTTTCTTT. It specifies CATRGGMNTEAFF.

The chain has TRBV2 and TRBJ2-3; 10 bases line up with TRBD2. CDR3 size: 19 residues. Germline V CDR1 and CDR2: SNHLY, FYNNEI. V lost 3 bases and J lost 2; bases outside the gene matches: 14. The chain's CDR3 is CASSDNPPLAGVHTDTQYF. The CDR3 coding sequence is TGTGCCAGCAGTGATAATCCACCGCTAGCGGGGGTTCACACAGATACGCAGTATTTT. Full variable domain (outside the CDR3, taken from reference TRBV2 and TRBJ2-3): EPEVTQTPSHQVTQMGQEVILRCVPISNHLYFYWYRQILGQKVEFLVSFYNNEISEKSEIFDDQFSVERPDGSNFTLKIRSTKLEDSAMYFCASSDNPPLAGVHTDTQYFGPGTRLTVL.

The chain has TRBV19 and TRBJ1-5; D uncertain. The CDR3 consists of 15 residues. The germline gives CDR1 LNHDA, CDR2 SQIVND (reference sequence). The V end was cut by 2 bases, the J end by 9 bases, with 17 bases between. CDR3 DNA sequence: TGTGCCAGTAGTATACCCGCGCCTCTGAGCGGGCCCCAGCATTTT. Protein: CASSIPAPLSGPQHF.

The rearrangement uses TRBV30 and TRBJ2-5; TRBD2 agrees at 10 bases. The CDR3 spans 17 residues. The germline CDR1 and CDR2 sequences are GTSNPN and SVGIG (reference sequence). The trim removed 5 bases at V and 5 bases at J, leaving 17 bases unmatched. CDR3 DNA: TGTGCCTGGGCGGGGCGGTGGGCTAGCGGGAGTAAGGAGACCCAGTACTTC. Its protein product is CAWAGRWASGSKETQYF.

This rearrangement joins TRBV2 to TRBJ1-2; D is undetermined. Trimming pared 6 bases from V and 2 bases from J, leaving 7 bases between. CDR3 length: 12 residues. Germline-derived CDR1 and CDR2 are SNHLY and FYNNEI. CDR3 nucleotides: TGTGCCAGCAGAGGAGGGAACTATGGCTACACCTTC. It yields the protein CASRGGNYGYTF. Drawing the rest from reference TRBV2 and TRBJ1-2, the complete variable domain is EPEVTQTPSHQVTQMGQEVILRCVPISNHLYFYWYRQILGQKVEFLVSFYNNEISEKSEIFDDQFSVERPDGSNFTLKIRSTKLEDSAMYFCASRGGNYGYTFGSGTRLTVV.

The chain couples TRBV10-3 to TRBJ2-7; TRBD2 might be the D (5 bases). Trimming left V 3 bases short and J 4 bases short, with 13 bases between. The CDR3 is 14 residues long. Germline lookup yields CDR1 ENHRY and CDR2 SYGVKD. For the CDR3, the DNA is TGTGCCATCAGTGATGGACCCCGGACTTACGAGCAGTACGTC. It yields the protein CAISDGPRTYEQYV.

The chain has TRBV5-1 and TRBJ1-2; TRBD1 might be the D (6 bases). V dropped 1 base and J dropped 6 bases, with 16 bases sitting between them. Germline CDR1 is SGHRS and CDR2 is YFSETQ. The CDR3 runs 15 residues. The chain's CDR3 is CASSLYQGPLDGYTF. CDR3 coding DNA: TGCGCCAGCAGCTTGTATCAGGGGCCCCTCGATGGCTACACCTTC.

The gene calls are TRBV5-1 and TRBJ2-5; 8 positions agree with TRBD1. The ends lost 2 bases at V and 5 bases at J; junction bases unmatched: 8. CDR1 and CDR2 (germline): SGHRS, YFSETQ. The CDR3 runs to 15 residues. The CDR3 here is CASSFGQGVWETQYF. CDR3 nucleotides: TGCGCCAGCAGCTTCGGACAGGGTGTTTGGGAGACCCAGTACTTC.

The chain carries TRBV11-2 and TRBJ2-7, with unresolved D. Per germline, CDR1 SGHAT and CDR2 FQNNGV. The V and J ends lost 2 bases and 5 bases respectively, with 4 bases between them. This CDR3 contains 11 residues. The DNA of the CDR3 is TGTGCCAGCAGCTTAACACACGAGCAGTACTTC. Protein: CASSLTHEQYF.

The chain couples TRBV7-2 to TRBJ2-1; tentative D call: TRBD2 (6 bases). Germline CDR1 is SGHTA and CDR2 is FQGNSA. Deletions cut 4 bases from V and 3 bases from J, with 13 bases between. This CDR3 region has 15 residues. The CDR3 sequence is CASSSQGGSYNEQFF. CDR3 coding DNA: TGTGCCAGCAGCTCCCAGGGAGGCAGCTACAATGAGCAGTTCTTC.

The V gene is TRBV6-5, the J gene TRBJ1-1; tentatively, D is TRBD1 (6 bases). Germline CDR1 MNHEY, CDR2 SVGAGI. The V gene lost 7 bases and the J gene lost 8 bases, with 20 bases spanning the gap. This CDR3 has 14 residues. The CDR3 DNA follows: TGTGCCAGCAAGTTTGAACAGGGTCACGTAGAAGCTTTCTTT. Amino acid sequence: CASKFEQGHVEAFF.

The genes are TRBV3-1 (or the pseudogene TRBV3-2) and TRBJ2-7, with unresolved D. Germline V gene lookup returns CDR1 LGHDT and CDR2 YNNKEL (reference sequence). The CDR3 has 12 residues. Trimming removed 6 bases at V and 3 bases at J, with 9 bases between. In DNA form, the CDR3 reads TGTGCCAGCAGGCCGACATACTACGAGCAGTACGTC. Its protein is CASRPTYYEQYV.

There are a few counts of this clone. The chain links TRBV19 to TRBJ1-2; 7 positions agree with TRBD1. Unmatched junction bases numbered 9, after V lost 6 bases and J lost 11 bases. This CDR3 spans 12 amino acids. Germline values: CDR1 LNHDA, CDR2 SQIVND (reference sequence). The CDR3 DNA is TGTGCCAGTAGCGACAGGGTCCCCACTTACACCTTC. Protein: CASSDRVPTYTF.

This chain joins TRBV5-1 and TRBJ2-7; D is possibly TRBD1 (6 bases). Germline V gene data show CDR1 as SGHRS and CDR2 as YFSETQ. The V end was cut by 0 bases, the J end by 5 bases, with 12 bases between. This CDR3 contains 14 residues. The CDR3 DNA reads TGCGCCAGCAGCTTGGCCATCAGGGGAGACGAGCAGTACTTC. It yields the protein CASSLAIRGDEQYF.

The rearrangement uses TRBV4-1 and TRBJ2-5; D might be TRBD1 (6 bases). CDR1 MGHRA and CDR2 YSYEKL come from the germline V gene. The V end was cut by 5 bases, the J end by 5 bases, with 15 bases between. The CDR3 has 14 residues. This CDR3 is CASSSQGFAETQYF. CDR3 nucleotide sequence: TGCGCCAGCAGCTCACAGGGATTCGCGGAGACCCAGTACTTC.

The gene calls are TRBV6-5 and TRBJ2-1; 7 nucleotides agree with TRBD1. The CDR3 has 15 amino acids. Looked up from germline, CDR1 is MNHEY and CDR2 is SVGAGI. Unmatched junction bases numbered 8, after V lost 6 bases and J lost 3 bases. CDR3 sequence reads: CASRRRQGLYNEQFF. DNA for the CDR3: TGTGCCAGCAGACGAAGACAGGGTCTCTACAATGAGCAGTTCTTC.

This clone has a single count. V gene TRBV28 combines with J gene TRBJ2-3, with 9 bases fitting TRBD1. CDR1 is MDHEN, CDR2 SYDVKM, per germline. The V segment lost 3 bases and the J segment 4 bases; nucleotides outside the gene matches: 5. The CDR3 has 15 residues. Here the CDR3 reads CASSFTGGEADTQYF. CDR3 DNA sequence: TGTGCCAGCAGTTTCACAGGGGGCGAGGCAGATACGCAGTATTTT.

V is TRBV4-1 and J is TRBJ2-1, with D possibly matching TRBD2 (6 bases). V lost 0 bases and J lost 1, with 13 bases in between. CDR1 and CDR2 (germline): MGHRA, YSYEKL. The CDR3 consists of 17 residues. The CDR3 DNA follows: TGCGCCAGCAGCCAAGATTTATGGGGGACTTCCTACAATGAGCAGTTCTTC. It encodes CASSQDLWGTSYNEQFF.

For the CDR3, the DNA is TGTGCCAGCAGTTACGAACGGACAGCAGTTGAAGCTTTCTTT. Residues: CASSYERTAVEAFF. This rearrangement joins TRBV6-5 to TRBJ1-1, with D perhaps matching TRBD1 (6 bases). Trimming took 2 bases from V and 7 from J, leaving 14 bases between them. Germline V gene sequence: CDR1 MNHEY, CDR2 SVGAGI. The CDR3 runs 14 residues.

The chain recombines TRBV6-2 or TRBV6-3 with TRBJ2-7; 7 nucleotides line up with TRBD2. Germline lookup yields CDR1 MNHEY and CDR2 SVGEGT. The CDR3 extends over 13 amino acids. J was trimmed by 7 bases and V by 2 bases; bases with no gene match: 5. CDR3 sequence: CASSYPSGGEQYV. DNA for the CDR3: TGTGCCAGCAGTTACCCTTCGGGGGGAGAGCAGTACGTC.

This chain joins TRBV19 and TRBJ2-7, with D tentatively TRBD1 (6 bases). Germline-derived CDR1 and CDR2 are LNHDA and SQIVND (reference sequence). The CDR3 totals 13 residues. The V end was cut by 5 bases, the J end by 5 bases, with 13 bases between. CDR3 bases: TGTGCCAGTAGTCTCGGAAGGGGGAACGAGCAGTACTTC. It encodes CASSLGRGNEQYF.

This clone was seen a single time. This chain connects TRBV19 to TRBJ1-5; unclear D gene. The V end lost 6 bases, the J end lost 2 bases, and 14 bases lay between the germline ends. In germline, CDR1 is LNHDA, CDR2 SQIVND (reference sequence). The CDR3 has 15 amino acids. This CDR3 reads CASRATGYRNQPQHF. DNA of the CDR3: TGTGCCAGTAGAGCCACGGGATACCGCAATCAGCCCCAGCATTTT.

V gene TRBV5-1 combines with J gene TRBJ2-3; D not certain. Germline-derived CDR1 and CDR2 are SGHRS and YFSETQ. V gave up 0 bases and J gave up 2 bases, with 7 bases separating them. This CDR3 spans 14 amino acids. CDR3 bases: TGCGCCAGCAGCTTGGTCAGAAACACAGATACGCAGTATTTT. Protein product: CASSLVRNTDTQYF.

The gene calls are TRBV7-9 and TRBJ2-2, with 7 bases fitting TRBD2. The CDR3 extends over 16 amino acids. Unmatched junction bases numbered 11, after V lost 3 bases and J lost 7 bases. Germline V lookup: CDR1 SEHNR, CDR2 FQNEAQ (reference sequence). In DNA form, the CDR3 reads TGTGCCAGCAGCTTCGAAGGCGGGGGATCAGGCGGGGAGCTGTTTTTT. Translation: CASSFEGGGSGGELFF. Full variable domain (rest looked up from reference TRBV7-9 and TRBJ2-2): DTGVSQNPRHKITKRGQNVTFRCDPISEHNRLYWYRQTLGQGPEFLTYFQNEAQLEKSRLLSDRFSAERPKGSFSTLEIQRTEQGDSAMYLCASSFEGGGSGGELFFGEGSRLTVL.

The V and J genes are TRBV7-6 and TRBJ1-2; D call uncertain. Germline CDR1 and CDR2: SGHVS and FNYEAQ. The CDR3 totals 12 residues. Trimming stripped 5 bases from V and 5 bases from J, with 9 bases between. This CDR3 reads CASSNTPYGYTF. The CDR3 DNA sequence: TGTGCCAGCAGCAACACACCTTATGGCTACACCTTC.